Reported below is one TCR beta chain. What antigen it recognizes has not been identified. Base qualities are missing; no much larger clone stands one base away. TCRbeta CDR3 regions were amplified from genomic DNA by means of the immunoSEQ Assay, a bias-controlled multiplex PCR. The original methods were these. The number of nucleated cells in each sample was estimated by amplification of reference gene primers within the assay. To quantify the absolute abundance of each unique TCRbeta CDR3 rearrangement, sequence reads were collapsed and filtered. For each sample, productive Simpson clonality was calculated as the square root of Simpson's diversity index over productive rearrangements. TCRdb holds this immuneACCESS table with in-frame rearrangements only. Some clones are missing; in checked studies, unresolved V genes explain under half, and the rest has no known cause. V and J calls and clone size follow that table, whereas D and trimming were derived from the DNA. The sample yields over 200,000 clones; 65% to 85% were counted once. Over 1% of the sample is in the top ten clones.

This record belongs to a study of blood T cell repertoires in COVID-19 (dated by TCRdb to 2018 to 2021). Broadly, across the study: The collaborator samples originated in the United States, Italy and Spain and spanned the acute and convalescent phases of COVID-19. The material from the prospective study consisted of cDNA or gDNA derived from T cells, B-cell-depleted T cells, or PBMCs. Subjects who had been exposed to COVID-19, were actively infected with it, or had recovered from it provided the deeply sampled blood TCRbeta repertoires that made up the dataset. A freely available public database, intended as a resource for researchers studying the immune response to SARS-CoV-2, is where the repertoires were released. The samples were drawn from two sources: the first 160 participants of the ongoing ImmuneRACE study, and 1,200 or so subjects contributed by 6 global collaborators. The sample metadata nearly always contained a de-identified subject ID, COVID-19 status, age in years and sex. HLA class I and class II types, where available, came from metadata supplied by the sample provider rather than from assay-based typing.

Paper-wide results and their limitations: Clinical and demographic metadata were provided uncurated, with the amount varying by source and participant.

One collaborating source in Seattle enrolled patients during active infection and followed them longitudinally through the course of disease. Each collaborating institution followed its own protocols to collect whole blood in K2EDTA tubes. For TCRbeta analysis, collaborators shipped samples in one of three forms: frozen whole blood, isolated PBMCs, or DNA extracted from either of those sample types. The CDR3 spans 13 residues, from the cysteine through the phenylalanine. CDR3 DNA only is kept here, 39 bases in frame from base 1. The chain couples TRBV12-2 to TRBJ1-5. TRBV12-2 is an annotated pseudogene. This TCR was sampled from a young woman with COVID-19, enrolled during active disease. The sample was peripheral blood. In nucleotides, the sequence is TGTGCAAGTCGCTTAGGAACGGCGGAGCCCCAGCATTTT. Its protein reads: CASRLGTAEPQHF.